This T cell receptor (beta chain) is drawn from a study of blood T cell repertoires in COVID-19. The overall study: From the United States, Italy and Spain came samples of acute and convalescent COVID-19.

Repertoires were generated with immunoSEQ multiplex PCR, while TCRdb's copy carries only in-frame clones and drops some. This sample has 210,000 or so clones, with roughly four fifths found just once. The length of the CDR3 is 17 residues. Germline lookup yields CDR1 SGHKS and CDR2 YYEKEE (reference sequence). Trimming left V 4 bases short and J 0 bases short, with 14 bases between. The sequence was collected from a woman in her thirties or forties with acute or convalescent COVID-19. The chain couples TRBV5-5 to TRBJ2-6; TRBD1 is a possible D gene (6 bases). The specimen was peripheral blood. The CDR3: CASSPRQAASGANVLTF. The DNA of the CDR3 is TGTGCCAGCAGCCCCCGACAGGCGGCCTCTGGGGCCAACGTCCTGACTTTC.